One and the same sample provided the 10 T cell receptor beta chains below, sequenced in a study of human T cells and chemical hapten exposure. MiXCR, applied by TCRdb to the RACE reads, yields one record per CDR3 protein. The sample consists of roughly 72,000 distinct CDR3 sequences, around 10% of them appearing once. Time point described: patch test 1, 2 weeks after DPC sensitization. Specified treatment: therapeutic diphenylcyclopropenone sensitization with weekly scalp DPC. Specimen: whole blood, collected in connection with sensitization to the hapten diphenylcyclopropenone (DPC). These receptors came from a woman aged 50 to 60 with alopecia areata. Some clones in this sample may be carry-over from other donors' samples.

Ten or more counts support this clonotype. The chain's CDR3 is CSVEAASRSEAFF. Written as DNA, the CDR3 is TGCAGCGTTGAAGCGGCGAGTAGGTCTGAAGCTTTCTTT. The rearrangement links TRBV29-1 to TRBJ1-1, with D unclear. Trimming removed 1 base at V and 6 bases at J, with 12 bases between. CDR1 is SQVTM and CDR2 is ANQGSEA in the germline V gene. The CDR3 has 13 amino acids.

V and J are TRBV7-2 and TRBJ2-1; 8 bases agree with TRBD1. This CDR3 spans 14 amino acids. V was pared by 4 bases and J by 4 bases, with 3 bases of the junction left unmatched. Per germline, CDR1 SGHTA and CDR2 FQGNSA. DNA of the CDR3: TGTGCCAGCAGCTCCCGGACAGGGTACAATGAGCAGTTCTTC. Translating it yields CASSSRTGYNEQFF.

This clonotype was counted between two and nine times. V usage is TRBV5-1 and J usage is TRBJ2-7; 10 bases agree with TRBD2. Germline-derived CDR1 and CDR2 are SGHRS and YFSETQ. Trimming cost V 2 bases and J 3 bases; bases outside gene matches: 5. This CDR3 is built from 15 residues. The CDR3 DNA reads as TGCGCCAGCAGCTTAGGACTAGCGGCTTTCTACGAGCAGTACTTC. It translates to CASSLGLAAFYEQYF.

The CDR3 spells CASKRGTSGNNEQFF. CDR3 DNA: TGTGCCAGCAAACGTGGGACTAGCGGGAACAATGAGCAGTTCTTC. The genes are TRBV2 and TRBJ2-1; 13 positions match TRBD2. Losses at the gene ends were 7 bases for V and 5 bases for J; bases not matched to a gene: 5. The CDR3 spans 15 residues. The germline gives CDR1 SNHLY, CDR2 FYNNEI.

V is TRBV12-3 or TRBV12-4 and J is TRBJ1-3; 10 nucleotides align to TRBD1. CDR3 length: 15 residues. V dropped 5 bases and J dropped 0; count of bases not matched to a gene: 1. CDR3 nucleotides: TGTGCCAGCAGTCGGACAGGGGGCTCTGGAAACACCATATATTTT. Its protein product is CASSRTGGSGNTIYF.

The chain links TRBV11-3 to TRBJ2-1, with 9 positions matching TRBD2. Germline V lookup: CDR1 SGHNT, CDR2 YENEEA. The trim removed 3 bases at V and 8 bases at J, leaving 8 bases unmatched. This CDR3 is built from 15 residues. Here the CDR3 DNA reads TGTGCCAGCAGCTTTCAAGCGGGAGGCCTGGATGAGCAGTTCTTC. Protein product: CASSFQAGGLDEQFF.

This clonotype was seen a handful of times. V and J are TRBV2 and TRBJ2-7; D ambiguous. This CDR3 has 13 residues. Trimming removed 11 bases at V and 1 base at J, with 15 bases between. Germline V gives CDR1 SNHLY, CDR2 FYNNEI. Here the CDR3 DNA reads TGTGCCGAAGGGTCCCCCTCGTCCTACGAGCAGTACTTC. Its translation: CAEGSPSSYEQYF.

The genes are TRBV2 and TRBJ2-7; TRBD2 agrees at 10 bases. From germline, CDR1 is SNHLY and CDR2 FYNNEI. Trimming at V came to 8 bases and at J to 5 bases, leaving 6 bases not matched to a gene. The CDR3 totals 13 residues. The CDR3 DNA is TGTGCCAGCTCTAGCGGGAGCATCCACGAGCAGTACTTC. Amino acid sequence: CASSSGSIHEQYF.

The table lists this clonotype with many counts. This sequence joins TRBV7-9 and TRBJ1-1; D perhaps matches TRBD1 (5 bases). With 1 base removed from V and 0 bases from J, the gap between germline ends came to 9 bases. The length of the CDR3 is 15 residues. Germline CDR1 SEHNR, CDR2 FQNEAQ (reference sequence). This CDR3 reads CASSLVGAMNTEAFF. DNA for the CDR3: TGTGCCAGCAGCTTAGTCGGGGCGATGAACACTGAAGCTTTCTTT.

The chain is built from TRBV7-2 and TRBJ1-3; D remains ambiguous. The CDR3 runs to 15 residues. Trimming left V 7 bases short and J 3 bases short, with 16 bases between. The germline V gene encodes CDR1 SGHTA and CDR2 FQGNSA. For the CDR3, the DNA is TGTGCCAGCACCCTCCCAATCATTGGTGGAAACACCATATATTTT. Its translation: CASTLPIIGGNTIYF.